The clone carrying this TCR beta chain was recorded many times. Its cognate antigen is unknown. V lost 2 bases to trimming and J lost 2 bases, with 29 bases between them. The CDR3 is 21 amino acids. Germline V gene data show CDR1 as LNHNV and CDR2 as YYDKDF (reference sequence). The data were obtained in a study of identical twins. Study conclusions and caveats: When twins shared out-of-frame alpha sequences, those sequences had excess low generation probability.

TCRdb re-called the 5' RACE reads with MiXCR, one entry per CDR3 protein. The sample consists of some 900,000 distinct CDR3 sequences, roughly an eighth of them appearing once. These data are also associated with another study on yellow fever vaccine responses in identical twins.

The TCR sequence derives from a woman aged 18-29 years in good health. Sequences were obtained from PBMCs. The chain recombines TRBV15 with TRBJ2-3, with a tentative D call TRBD1 (6 bases). This CDR3 reads CATSRHYETGVPLNPTDTQYF. The CDR3 bases are TGTGCCACCAGCAGACACTACGAGACAGGAGTCCCCCTAAACCCCACAGATACGCAGTATTTT.